A single sample is the source of the 24 T cell receptor beta chains below, sequenced in a study of blood T cell repertoires in COVID-19. The table came from immunoSEQ multiplex PCR; TCRdb's copy has only in-frame clones and leaves some out. Here the sample spans more than 25,000 clones, 87% being singletons. The sample comprised peripheral blood. The receptor source for this set is a man aged 55 to 69 with active COVID-19.

This clone was counted once. The rearrangement links TRBV7-3 to TRBJ2-2, with TRBD1 as a possible D gene (5 bases). Per the germline V gene, CDR1 is SGHTA and CDR2 is FQGTGA. CDR3 length: 15 residues. The V and J ends lost 1 base and 1 base respectively, with 7 bases between them. CDR3 nucleotide sequence: TGTGCCAGCAGCTTAAATCAGGGGAACACCGGGGAGCTGTTTTTT. This translates into CASSLNQGNTGELFF.

The chain links TRBV19 to TRBJ1-1, with D maybe TRBD1 (5 bases). CDR1 is LNHDA and CDR2 is SQIVND in the germline V gene (reference sequence). The V gene lost 7 bases and the J gene lost 4 bases, with 19 bases spanning the gap. This CDR3 spans 15 amino acids. CDR3 amino acids: CASMVRGGSRTEAFF. In DNA, the CDR3 is TGTGCCAGTATGGTTAGGGGAGGGAGTCGCACTGAAGCTTTCTTT.

The table lists this clone with a few counts. V and J are TRBV12-3 or TRBV12-4 and TRBJ2-7; 9 bases fit TRBD1. Germline trimming cut 4 bases from V and 5 bases from J; bases unmatched to any gene: 3. The CDR3 sequence is 13 residues long. CDR3 DNA: TGTGCCAGCAGTTCGGGACAGGGACACGAGCAGTACTTC. Encoded protein: CASSSGQGHEQYF.

This chain connects TRBV29-1 to TRBJ2-7; 7 bases fit TRBD1. The germline V gene has CDR1 SQVTM and CDR2 ANQGSEA. The CDR3 is 15 amino acids. V lost 4 bases to trimming and J lost 0 bases; unmatched junction nucleotides: 9. The CDR3 protein is CSVAGTDYLSYEQYF. In nucleotides, the CDR3 is TGCAGCGTTGCCGGGACAGATTATCTCTCCTACGAGCAGTACTTC.

The chain combines TRBV25-1 with TRBJ1-4, with D uncertain. The germline CDR1 and CDR2 sequences are MGHDK and SYGVNS. The germline V and J ends were trimmed by 3 bases and 3 bases, with 8 bases remaining between them. This CDR3 is built from 14 residues. The CDR3 coding sequence is TGTGCCAGCAGTGAGGAGTGGCCTAATGAAAAACTGTTTTTT. Its translation is CASSEEWPNEKLFF.

The genes are TRBV9 and TRBJ1-1; 10 bases are shared with TRBD1. V lost 4 bases and J lost 4; bases outside the gene matches: 7. The V gene's germline CDR1 is SGDLS and CDR2 YYNGEE. CDR3 length: 15 amino acids. CDR3 coding DNA: TGTGCCAGCAGCTCCCGACAGGGGGCTAGCACTGAAGCTTTCTTT. Translation gives CASSSRQGASTEAFF.

This clone was picked up a small number of times. The gene calls are TRBV27 and TRBJ2-2; TRBD1 is a possible D gene (6 bases). Germline assignment: CDR1 MNHEY and CDR2 SMNVEV (reference sequence). V dropped 2 bases and J dropped 4 bases, with 11 bases sitting between them. This CDR3 has 15 amino acids. The chain's CDR3 is CASSLRQVITGELFF. For the CDR3, the DNA is TGTGCCAGCAGTTTACGACAGGTGATCACCGGGGAGCTGTTTTTT.

V gene TRBV6-5 combines with J gene TRBJ1-1, with D hard to call. The CDR3 consists of 14 residues. The germline CDR1 and CDR2 sequences are MNHEY and SVGAGI. Trimming removed 3 bases at V and 0 bases at J, with 8 bases between. CDR3 sequence (DNA): TGTGCCAGCAGTTATGGAGAGGTGAACACTGAAGCTTTCTTT. It encodes CASSYGEVNTEAFF.

The gene calls are TRBV19 and TRBJ2-5, with 10 bases identical to TRBD2. Germline CDR1 and CDR2: LNHDA and SQIVND (reference sequence). Trimming removed 6 bases from V and 2 bases from J; junction bases left unmatched: 6. CDR3 length: 15 residues. In DNA form, the CDR3 reads TGTGCCAGTAGACCGCTAGCGGGGGTACAAGAGACCCAGTACTTC. The encoded protein is CASRPLAGVQETQYF. The variable domain in full, with the rest retrieved from reference TRBV19 and TRBJ2-5, is DGGITQSPKYLFRKEGQNVTLSCEQNLNHDAMYWYRQDPGQGLRLIYYSQIVNDFQKGDIAEGYSVSREKKESFPLTVTSAQKNPTAFYLCASRPLAGVQETQYFGPGTRLLVL.

The V and J genes are TRBV7-9 and TRBJ1-6; TRBD1 matches 8 bases. V was clipped by 5 bases and J by 7 bases; unmatched bases: 7. CDR1 SEHNR and CDR2 FQNEAQ come from the germline V gene (reference sequence). The CDR3 runs to 15 residues. CDR3 in amino acids: CASSPGTGPNSPLHF. DNA of the CDR3: TGTGCCAGCAGCCCCGGGACAGGCCCGAATTCACCCCTCCACTTT.

This chain links TRBV11-2 with TRBJ1-3; D unresolved. Trimming stripped 3 bases from V and 4 bases from J, with 13 bases between. The CDR3 totals 15 residues. Germline V gene sequence: CDR1 SGHAT, CDR2 FQNNGV. CDR3 protein: CASSFLTAGGNTIYF. CDR3 nucleotides: TGTGCCAGCAGCTTCCTCACAGCGGGAGGAAACACCATATATTTT.

V usage is TRBV4-2 and J usage is TRBJ2-1; D possibly corresponds to TRBD1 (5 bases). The CDR3 length is 17 residues. Germline CDR1 is LGHNA and CDR2 is YNFKEQ. V gave up 4 bases and J gave up 1 base, with 17 bases separating them. CDR3 loop: CASSPKGDRVSYNEQFF. CDR3 nucleotides: TGTGCCAGCAGCCCCAAGGGCGACAGAGTTTCCTACAATGAGCAGTTCTTC.

The V call is TRBV2, the J call TRBJ1-6, with 9 bases lining up with TRBD1. The J segment lost 7 bases and the V segment lost 4 bases, leaving 2 bases of the junction unmatched. The CDR3 contains 14 residues. Per the germline V gene, CDR1 is SNHLY and CDR2 is FYNNEI. The CDR3 DNA reads as TGTGCCAGCAGTGGGGGACAGGGCAATTCACCCCTCCACTTT. Its protein is CASSGGQGNSPLHF.

This chain uses TRBV7-6 with TRBJ2-1; 7 positions agree with TRBD1. Trimming took 5 bases from V and 10 from J; bases not matched to a gene: 11. CDR1 and CDR2 (germline): SGHVS, FNYEAQ. The CDR3 consists of 14 residues. The CDR3: CASSPGQGVREQFF. The CDR3 region has the DNA TGTGCCAGCAGCCCCGGGCAGGGGGTCCGCGAGCAGTTCTTC.

The CDR3 sequence is CASSRGQGIKTQYF. Here the CDR3 DNA reads TGCGCCAGCAGCCGTGGACAGGGGATCAAGACCCAGTACTTC. The chain joins TRBV5-1 to TRBJ2-5; 9 nucleotides agree with TRBD1. Germline lookup yields CDR1 SGHRS and CDR2 YFSETQ. This CDR3 comprises 14 residues. V lost 4 bases and J lost 6; bases outside the gene matches: 7.

The chain combines TRBV19 with TRBJ2-7; 8 bases map to TRBD1. Germline CDR1 reads LNHDA; CDR2 reads SQIVND (reference sequence). V lost 6 bases and J lost 5; bases outside the gene matches: 9. This CDR3 contains 14 residues. This CDR3 reads CASSPRTGRHEQYF. The CDR3 coding sequence is TGTGCCAGTAGCCCACGGACAGGGAGGCACGAGCAGTACTTC.

V is TRBV9 and J is TRBJ2-1; perhaps TRBD2 as D (7 bases). From germline, CDR1 is SGDLS and CDR2 YYNGEE. Trimming stripped 3 bases from V and 2 bases from J, with 15 bases between. The CDR3 covers 16 residues. CDR3 nucleotides: TGTGCCAGCAGCGGCGCAGTCGGGGGGCCCTACAATGAGCAGTTCTTC. This translates into CASSGAVGGPYNEQFF.

This rearrangement joins TRBV7-9 to TRBJ2-6, with a weak D call TRBD1 (5 bases). The CDR3 sequence is 15 residues long. The V gene's germline CDR1 is SEHNR and CDR2 FQNEAQ (reference sequence). Between the trimmed V and J ends, which lost 5 bases and 0 bases, there was a span of 8 bases. The CDR3 DNA reads TGTGCCAGCAGCCTCGACAGCTCTGGGGCCAACGTCCTGACTTTC. The encoded protein is CASSLDSSGANVLTF.

The J gene is TRBJ1-5, the V gene TRBV6-1; D not resolved. Germline CDR1 is MNHNS and CDR2 is SASEGT. The ends were cut back, 0 bases at V and 0 bases at J, with 9 bases in the middle. The CDR3 is 16 amino acids. This CDR3 reads CASSEARVISNQPQHF. The CDR3 DNA reads as TGTGCCAGCAGTGAAGCGAGGGTGATTAGCAATCAGCCCCAGCATTTT.

Only a few counts were recorded for this clone. The genes are TRBV5-1 and TRBJ2-5, with D possibly matching TRBD2 (6 bases). Trimming left V 5 bases short and J 7 bases short, with 15 bases between. Germline CDR1 reads SGHRS; CDR2 reads YFSETQ. There are 13 residues in the CDR3. CDR3 sequence (DNA): TGCGCCAGCAGTAAGGAGGGTGGGCCGACCCAGTACTTC. This encodes CASSKEGGPTQYF.

This chain uses TRBV11-2 with TRBJ2-7; D is possibly TRBD1 (5 bases). This CDR3 region has 16 residues. Deletions cut 5 bases from V and 4 bases from J, with 21 bases between. The germline V gene has CDR1 SGHAT and CDR2 FQNNGV. Here the CDR3 DNA reads TGTGCCAGCAGCCCCCATTCTGGGGCAGGGATATACGAGCAGTACTTC. Its protein is CASSPHSGAGIYEQYF.

The chain employs TRBV3-1 (or the pseudogene TRBV3-2) and TRBJ2-1, with D possibly TRBD1 on 5 matching bases. The CDR3 runs 13 residues. V lost 2 bases, J lost 8 bases, and 10 bases lay in between. Germline CDR1 LGHDT, CDR2 YNNKEL (reference sequence). This chain's CDR3 is CASSQWQGHEQFF. DNA for the CDR3: TGTGCCAGCAGCCAATGGCAGGGCCATGAGCAGTTCTTC.

This clone was seen only once. V usage is TRBV18 and J usage is TRBJ1-5, with D perhaps TRBD1 (6 bases). Germline CDR1 reads KGHSH; CDR2 reads LQKENI. The CDR3 totals 15 residues. V lost 3 bases and J lost 0, with 9 bases in between. CDR3 region: CASSPGQYSNQPQHF. The DNA for the CDR3 is TGTGCCAGCTCACCCGGACAGTATAGCAATCAGCCCCAGCATTTT.

This chain uses TRBV10-3 with TRBJ1-1, with TRBD1 as a possible D gene (5 bases). CDR3 length: 15 residues. The germline gives CDR1 ENHRY, CDR2 SYGVKD. V was trimmed by 6 bases and J by 0 bases, leaving 14 bases between them. CDR3 region: CAISARKGMNTEAFF. As DNA, the CDR3 is TGTGCCATCAGCGCGAGGAAGGGGATGAACACTGAAGCTTTCTTT.